This T cell receptor beta chain was obtained from a study of blood T cell repertoires in COVID-19. This clone is a singleton in its sample. The table came from immunoSEQ multiplex PCR; TCRdb's copy has only in-frame clones and leaves some out. The data show over 85,000 clones, with approximately 89% seen just once and around 7% held by the top ten. This TCR came from a human donor with acute or convalescent COVID-19. The donor label of this sample is uncertain. Sequenced: peripheral blood.

The CDR3 protein is CASSQLASSYNEQFF. The DNA for the CDR3 is TGCGCCAGCAGCCAGCTAGCGAGCTCCTACAATGAGCAGTTCTTC. The chain carries TRBV5-1 and TRBJ2-1, with D possibly matching TRBD2 (6 bases). The CDR3 is 15 residues long. Germline CDR1 SGHRS, CDR2 YFSETQ. The V end lost 4 bases, the J end lost 0 bases, and 11 bases lay between the germline ends.